This T cell receptor (beta chain) comes out of a study of blood T cell repertoires in COVID-19. The study recruited people aged about 18 to 90 years across 24 US areas. Two negative PCRs, clearance, or symptom resolution characterized the recovered Cohort 3 donors. In germline, CDR1 is MDHEN, CDR2 SYDVKM. The CDR3 is made up of 12 amino acids. Trimming removed 6 bases at V and 4 bases at J, with 10 bases between. Sequencing used immunoSEQ multiplex PCR; TCRdb keeps in-frame clones, though not all of them. The sample has roughly 200,000 clones; about 84% are singletons. Sequenced material: PBMCs or T cells enriched from blood (not recorded which). V and J are TRBV28 and TRBJ2-7, with D hard to call. The source is a woman aged 25-40 years who had recovered from COVID-19. DNA of the CDR3: TGTGCCAGCAGCTCCACATCATACGAGCAGTACTTC. Its protein is CASSSTSYEQYF.